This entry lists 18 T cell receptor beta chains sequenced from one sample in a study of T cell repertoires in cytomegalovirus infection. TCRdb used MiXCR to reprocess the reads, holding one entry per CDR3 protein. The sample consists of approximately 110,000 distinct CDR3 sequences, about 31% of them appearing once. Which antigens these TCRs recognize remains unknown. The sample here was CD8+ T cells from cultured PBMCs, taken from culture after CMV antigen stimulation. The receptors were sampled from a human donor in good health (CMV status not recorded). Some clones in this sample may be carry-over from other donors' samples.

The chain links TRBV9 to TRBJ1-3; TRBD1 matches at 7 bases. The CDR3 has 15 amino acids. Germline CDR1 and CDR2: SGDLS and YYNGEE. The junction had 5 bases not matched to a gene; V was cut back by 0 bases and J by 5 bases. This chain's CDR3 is CASSVGGDSRNTIYF. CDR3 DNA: TGTGCCAGCAGCGTAGGGGGGGACAGCCGAAACACCATATATTTT.

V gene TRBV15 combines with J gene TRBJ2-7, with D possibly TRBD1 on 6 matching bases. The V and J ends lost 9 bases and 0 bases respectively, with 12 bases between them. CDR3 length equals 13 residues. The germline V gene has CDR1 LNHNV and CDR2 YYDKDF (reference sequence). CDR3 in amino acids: CATSDSNSYEQYF. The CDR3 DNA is TGTGCCACGTCGGACAGTAACTCCTACGAGCAGTACTTC.

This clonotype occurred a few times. The CDR3 sequence is CASSIVSPGQGPTEAFF. CDR3 in DNA: TGTGCCAGTAGTATAGTTTCGCCGGGACAGGGCCCCACTGAAGCTTTCTTT. This chain uses TRBV19 with TRBJ1-1; 9 bases match TRBD1. This CDR3 spans 17 amino acids. J gave up 4 bases and V 1 base, and 10 bases lay outside the gene matches. Germline V gives CDR1 LNHDA, CDR2 SQIVND (reference sequence).

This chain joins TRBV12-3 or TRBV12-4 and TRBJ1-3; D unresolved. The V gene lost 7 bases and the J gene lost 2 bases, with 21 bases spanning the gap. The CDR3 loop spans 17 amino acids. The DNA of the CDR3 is TGTGCCAGCACCCTTCCTGGGTGGGTCGTAACTGGAAACACCATATATTTT. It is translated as CASTLPGWVVTGNTIYF.

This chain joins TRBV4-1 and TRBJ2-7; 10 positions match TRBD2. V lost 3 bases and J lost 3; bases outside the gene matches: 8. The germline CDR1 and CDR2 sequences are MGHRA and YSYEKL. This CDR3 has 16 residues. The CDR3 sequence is CASSQGSSGSHYEQYF. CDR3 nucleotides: TGCGCCAGCAGCCAGGGTTCTAGCGGGAGCCACTACGAGCAGTACTTC.

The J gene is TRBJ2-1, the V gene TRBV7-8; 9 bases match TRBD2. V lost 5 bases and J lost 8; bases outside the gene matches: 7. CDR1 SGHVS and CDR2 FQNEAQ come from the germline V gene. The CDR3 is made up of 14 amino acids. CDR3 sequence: CASSLSGGPDEQFF. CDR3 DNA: TGTGCCAGCAGCCTTAGCGGGGGCCCGGATGAGCAGTTCTTC.

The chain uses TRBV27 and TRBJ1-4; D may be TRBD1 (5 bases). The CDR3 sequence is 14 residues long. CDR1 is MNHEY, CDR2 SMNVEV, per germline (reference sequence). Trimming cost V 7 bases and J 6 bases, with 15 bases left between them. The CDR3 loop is CASTNGTPDEKLFF. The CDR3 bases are TGTGCCAGCACTAACGGGACTCCGGATGAAAAACTGTTTTTT.

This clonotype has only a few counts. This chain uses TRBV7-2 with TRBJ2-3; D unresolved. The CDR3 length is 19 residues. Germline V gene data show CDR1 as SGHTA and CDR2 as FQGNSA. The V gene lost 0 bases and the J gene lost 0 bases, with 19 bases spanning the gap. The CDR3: CASSLAGTTLFTSTDTQYF. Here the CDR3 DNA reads TGTGCCAGCAGCTTAGCGGGTACAACACTATTTACTAGCACAGATACGCAGTATTTT. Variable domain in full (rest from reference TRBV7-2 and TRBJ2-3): GAGVSQSPSNKVTEKGKDVELRCDPISGHTALYWYRQSLGQGLEFLIYFQGNSAPDKSGLPSDRFSAERTGGSVSTLTIQRTQQEDSAVYLCASSLAGTTLFTSTDTQYFGPGTRLTVL.

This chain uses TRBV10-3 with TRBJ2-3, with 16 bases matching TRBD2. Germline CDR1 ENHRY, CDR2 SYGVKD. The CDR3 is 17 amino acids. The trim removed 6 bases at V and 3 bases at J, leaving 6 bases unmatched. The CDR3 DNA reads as TGTGCCATCAGAGGGACTAGCGGGGGGGCTAATACAGATACGCAGTATTTT. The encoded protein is CAIRGTSGGANTDTQYF.

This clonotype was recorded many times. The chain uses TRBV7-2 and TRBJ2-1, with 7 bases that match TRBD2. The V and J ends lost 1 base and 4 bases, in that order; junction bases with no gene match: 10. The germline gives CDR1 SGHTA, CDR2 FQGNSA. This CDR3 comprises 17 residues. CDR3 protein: CASSLGSWRGSYNEQFF. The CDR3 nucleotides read TGTGCCAGCAGCTTAGGTTCTTGGCGGGGGAGTTACAATGAGCAGTTCTTC.

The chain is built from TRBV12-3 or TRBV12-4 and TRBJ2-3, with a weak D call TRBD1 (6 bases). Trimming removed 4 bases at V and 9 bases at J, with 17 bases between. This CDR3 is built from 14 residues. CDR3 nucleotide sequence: TGTGCCAGCAGTTGGACTGGGCCAAGGGGGACGCAGTATTTT. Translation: CASSWTGPRGTQYF.

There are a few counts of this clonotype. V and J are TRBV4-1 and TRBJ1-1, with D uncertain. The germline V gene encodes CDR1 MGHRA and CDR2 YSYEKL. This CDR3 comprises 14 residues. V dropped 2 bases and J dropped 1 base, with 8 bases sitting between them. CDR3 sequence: CASSQFQANTEAFF. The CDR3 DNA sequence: TGCGCCAGCAGCCAATTTCAAGCGAACACTGAAGCTTTCTTT.

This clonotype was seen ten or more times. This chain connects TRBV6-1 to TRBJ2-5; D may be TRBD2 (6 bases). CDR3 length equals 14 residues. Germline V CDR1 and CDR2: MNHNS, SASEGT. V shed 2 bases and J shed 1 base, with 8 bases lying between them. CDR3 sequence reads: CASSEYGGQETQYF. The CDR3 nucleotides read TGTGCCAGCAGTGAATACGGGGGCCAAGAGACCCAGTACTTC.

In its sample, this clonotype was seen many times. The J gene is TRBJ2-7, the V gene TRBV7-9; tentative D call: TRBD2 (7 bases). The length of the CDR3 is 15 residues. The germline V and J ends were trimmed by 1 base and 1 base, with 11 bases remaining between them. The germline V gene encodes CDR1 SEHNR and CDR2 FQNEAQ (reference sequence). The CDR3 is CASSLERGGSYEQYF. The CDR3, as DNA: TGTGCCAGCAGCTTAGAGAGGGGGGGGTCCTACGAGCAGTACTTC.

In nucleotides, the CDR3 is TGTGCCAGCAGACCCGGGACTAGCGGGGGACACTCCTACAATGAGCAGTTCTTC. This encodes CASRPGTSGGHSYNEQFF. The chain joins TRBV12-3 or TRBV12-4 to TRBJ2-1, with 14 bases identical to TRBD2. The CDR3 consists of 18 residues. V shed 6 bases and J 0 bases; nucleotides not matched to a gene: 7.

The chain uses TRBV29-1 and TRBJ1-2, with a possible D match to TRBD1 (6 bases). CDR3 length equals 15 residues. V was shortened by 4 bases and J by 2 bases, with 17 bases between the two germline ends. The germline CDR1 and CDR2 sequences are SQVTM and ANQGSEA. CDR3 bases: TGCAGCGTTGGCCAAACGGGACAAGCAAACTATGGCTACACCTTC. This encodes CSVGQTGQANYGYTF.

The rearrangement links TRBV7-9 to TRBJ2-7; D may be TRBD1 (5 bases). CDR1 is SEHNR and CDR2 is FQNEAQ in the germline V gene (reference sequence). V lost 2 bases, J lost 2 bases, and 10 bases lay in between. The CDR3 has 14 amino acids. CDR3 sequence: CASSLTDSTYEQYF. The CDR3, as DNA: TGTGCCAGCAGCTTAACCGACAGTACCTACGAGCAGTACTTC.

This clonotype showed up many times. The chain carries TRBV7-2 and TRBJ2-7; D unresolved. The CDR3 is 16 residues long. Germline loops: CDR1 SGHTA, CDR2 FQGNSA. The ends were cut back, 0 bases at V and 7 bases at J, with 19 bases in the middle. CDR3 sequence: CASSLARLGPRAEQYF. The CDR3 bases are TGTGCCAGCAGCTTAGCCCGCCTAGGACCAAGGGCTGAGCAGTACTTC.